The next 11 T cell receptor beta chains were all read from a single sample in a study of shared clonotypes between healthy human individuals. Some clones are missing from TCRdb's copy, which holds only in-frame ones; the method was immunoSEQ multiplex PCR. This sample has more than 2 million clones, with approximately 95% found just once. Sample: naive CD4+ T cells sorted from blood. Subset reported: CD45RA+ positively selected. Receptors originate from a man between 18 and 35 years old in good health.

The chain links TRBV19 to TRBJ2-1, with TRBD2 matching over 12 bases. The V gene's germline CDR1 is LNHDA and CDR2 SQIVND (reference sequence). V was pared by 10 bases and J by 10 bases, with 14 bases of the junction left unmatched. The CDR3 loop spans 15 amino acids. In nucleotides, the CDR3 is TGTGCCATTAGGGAGGGACTAGCGGGTCCTAGAGAGCAGTTCTTC. It is translated as CAIREGLAGPREQFF.

V is TRBV28 and J is TRBJ2-7; 14 nucleotides agree with TRBD2. The length of the CDR3 is 17 residues. V lost 5 bases and J lost 5; bases outside the gene matches: 11. CDR1 MDHEN and CDR2 SYDVKM come from the germline V gene. The CDR3 nucleotides read TGTGCCAGCAGTACGACTAGCGGGGGGGCTATATGGAACGAGCAGTACTTC. Residues: CASSTTSGGAIWNEQYF.

As DNA, the CDR3 is TGTGCCTGGCTTAAGGGGACAGGGTTACAAGCTTTCTTT. Its protein product is CAWLKGTGLQAFF. The chain carries TRBV30 and TRBJ1-1; 9 positions agree with TRBD1. Trimming took 5 bases from V and 9 from J; bases not matched to a gene: 10. CDR3 length equals 13 residues. Germline V lookup: CDR1 GTSNPN, CDR2 SVGIG (reference sequence). The full variable domain, with the rest looked up from reference TRBV30 and TRBJ1-1, is SQTIHQWPATLVQPVGSPLSLECTVEGTSNPNLYWYRQAAGRGLQLLFYSVGIGQISSEVPQNLSASRPQDRQFILSSKKLLLSDSGFYLCAWLKGTGLQAFFGQGTRLTVV.

This CDR3 is CASSSGGAGTQYF. The CDR3 region has the DNA TGCGCCAGCAGCTCAGGGGGCGCCGGGACGCAGTATTTT. The rearrangement uses TRBV5-1 and TRBJ2-3; 8 positions match TRBD1. This CDR3 contains 13 residues. V shed 3 bases and J 9 bases; nucleotides not matched to a gene: 6. Germline CDR1 SGHRS, CDR2 YFSETQ. Supplemented by reference TRBV5-1 and TRBJ2-3, the full variable domain reads KAGVTQTPRYLIKTRGQQVTLSCSPISGHRSVSWYQQTPGQGLQFLFEYFSETQRNKGNFPGRFSGRQFSNSRSEMNVSTLELGDSALYLCASSSGGAGTQYFGPGTRLTVL.

This chain joins TRBV27 and TRBJ2-1; 8 bases are a match to TRBD2. There are 14 residues in the CDR3. The junction had 7 bases not matched to a gene; V was cut back by 3 bases and J by 9 bases. Germline loops: CDR1 MNHEY, CDR2 SMNVEV (reference sequence). The CDR3 reads CASSFTAGVIEQFF. Here the CDR3 DNA reads TGTGCCAGCAGTTTCACAGCGGGAGTCATTGAGCAGTTCTTC.

CDR3 coding DNA: TGTGCCACCAGGCGCGGGGGGACGGGAAACACCATATATTTT. Its translation: CATRRGGTGNTIYF. The V gene is TRBV15, the J gene TRBJ1-3; TRBD1 is a possible D gene (5 bases). Germline assignment: CDR1 LNHNV and CDR2 YYDKDF (reference sequence). The CDR3 spans 14 residues. With 6 bases removed from V and 4 bases from J, the gap between germline ends came to 13 bases.

The chain links TRBV6-1 to TRBJ2-7; D call uncertain. Germline loops: CDR1 MNHNS, CDR2 SASEGT. V lost 4 bases and J 6 bases, leaving 16 bases between the germline ends. CDR3 length equals 14 residues. CDR3 coding DNA: TGTGCCAGCAGTGTAAACATTGGCCCCCTCGAGCAGTACTTC. It encodes CASSVNIGPLEQYF.

The gene calls are TRBV5-4 and TRBJ2-3, with D possibly matching TRBD2 (6 bases). Germline V gives CDR1 SGHNT, CDR2 YYREEE (reference sequence). The CDR3 consists of 14 residues. Trimming cost V 9 bases and J 2 bases, with 16 bases left between them. The CDR3 is CATKRGGVTDTQYF. In DNA, the CDR3 is TGTGCCACCAAAAGAGGAGGGGTCACAGATACGCAGTATTTT.

On this clone itself: The sample carries other DNA sequences with the same CDR3. The chain recombines TRBV5-1 with TRBJ2-6, with TRBD1 as a possible D gene (6 bases). V was shortened by 3 bases and J by 1 base, with 14 bases between the two germline ends. CDR1 is SGHRS, CDR2 YFSETQ, per germline. The length of the CDR3 is 17 residues. The CDR3, as DNA: TGCGCCAGCAGCTCCCGGGACATACTATCTGGGGCCAACGTCCTGACTTTC. It codes for CASSSRDILSGANVLTF.

The sample holds a few counts of this clone. The CDR3 DNA sequence: TGTGCCAGCAGGGGACTAGCGGATCGAGACTACGAGCAGTACTTC. As protein: CASRGLADRDYEQYF. This chain joins TRBV6-5 and TRBJ2-7; 11 bases line up with TRBD2. The germline gives CDR1 MNHEY, CDR2 SVGAGI. V lost 6 bases, J lost 3 bases, and 7 bases stayed unmatched. The CDR3 extends over 15 amino acids.

The CDR3 protein is CASSKLAGTDYQYF. The CDR3 coding sequence is TGTGCCAGCAGCAAACTGGCCGGGACAGACTATCAGTACTTC. J is TRBJ2-7 and V is TRBV21-1; the D call in the table, TRBD1, was not verified against the DNA. TRBV21-1 is listed as a pseudogene. CDR3 length: 14 amino acids.